These 9 T cell receptor beta chains were sequenced from one sample in a study of graft-versus-host responses after intestinal transplantation. Their specific antigens are unknown. TCRdb's copy holds only in-frame clones and misses some; the assay was immunoSEQ multiplex PCR. The repertoire holds 35,000 to 45,000 clones, with around 96% as singletons. This specimen consisted of unstimulated CD8+ T cells sorted from spleen or lymph node cells, obtained before transplant. Receptor source: a human donor who was the organ donor for an intestinal transplant.

This chain connects TRBV19 to TRBJ2-3; D is undetermined. CDR3 size: 15 residues. The V gene's germline CDR1 is LNHDA and CDR2 SQIVND (reference sequence). Trimming stripped 9 bases from V and 3 bases from J, with 19 bases between. In nucleotides, the CDR3 is TGTGCCAGCAGAACCGGAACAAGGGCTACAGATACGCAGTATTTT. Translation: CASRTGTRATDTQYF.

This chain uses TRBV5-5 with TRBJ1-5; D remains ambiguous. The V gene lost 1 base and the J gene lost 5 bases, with 22 bases spanning the gap. From germline, CDR1 is SGHKS and CDR2 YYEKEE (reference sequence). The CDR3 is made up of 18 amino acids. CDR3 protein: CASSLNLVPALDHQPQHF. The CDR3 nucleotides read TGTGCCAGCAGCTTGAATCTCGTTCCGGCCCTGGACCATCAGCCCCAGCATTTT.

The chain joins TRBV4-1 to TRBJ2-1; tentatively, D is TRBD2 (6 bases). Germline V CDR1 and CDR2: MGHRA, YSYEKL. Trimming pared 4 bases from V and 5 bases from J, leaving 15 bases between. The CDR3 runs to 15 residues. This chain's CDR3 is CASSLRLVTNNEQFF. The CDR3 DNA is TGCGCCAGCAGCCTAAGACTAGTCACCAACAATGAGCAGTTCTTC.

V gene TRBV7-9 combines with J gene TRBJ2-1, with TRBD2 matching 9 bases. The junction had 8 bases not matched to a gene; V was cut back by 5 bases and J by 3 bases. Germline-derived CDR1 and CDR2 are SEHNR and FQNEAQ (reference sequence). This CDR3 contains 16 residues. In DNA, the CDR3 is TGTGCCAGCAGCCCTGCTCGGACTAGCGACTACAATGAGCAGTTCTTC. Translated, it gives CASSPARTSDYNEQFF.

This chain links TRBV5-4 with TRBJ2-3; D is unresolved. CDR3 length: 14 amino acids. Germline V gene lookup returns CDR1 SGHNT and CDR2 YYREEE (reference sequence). Trimming left V 1 base short and J 2 bases short, with 8 bases between. CDR3 in amino acids: CASSLSFSTDTQYF. CDR3 nucleotides: TGTGCCAGCAGCTTGTCCTTCTCCACAGATACGCAGTATTTT.

The DNA for the CDR3 is TGTGCCAGCAGTTTTCAGGCAGGCCCTGAAGCTTTCTTT. It codes for CASSFQAGPEAFF. The chain uses TRBV27 and TRBJ1-1; D unresolved. Germline loops: CDR1 MNHEY, CDR2 SMNVEV (reference sequence). The CDR3 contains 13 residues. Trimming left V 3 bases short and J 6 bases short, with 11 bases between.

V is TRBV27 and J is TRBJ2-5; possibly TRBD2 for D (7 bases). Germline V gene data show CDR1 as MNHEY and CDR2 as SMNVEV (reference sequence). The V end lost 6 bases, the J end lost 5 bases, and 16 bases lay between the germline ends. The CDR3 has 14 amino acids. CDR3 sequence: CASRTGGSGETQYF. The CDR3 DNA is TGTGCCAGCAGAACGGGGGGCTCAGGGGAGACCCAGTACTTC.

The chain joins TRBV10-2 to TRBJ1-2, with unresolved D. The CDR3 runs to 13 residues. The germline CDR1 and CDR2 sequences are WSHSY and SAAADI. V was cut by 3 bases and J by 4 bases, with 9 bases left in between. Written as DNA, the CDR3 is TGCGCCAGCAGTGAATCAGAATCCTATGGCTACACCTTC. Translating it yields CASSESESYGYTF.

The V gene is TRBV11-2, the J gene TRBJ1-1; the D gene is possibly TRBD1 (6 bases). Germline V gene lookup returns CDR1 SGHAT and CDR2 FQNNGV. This CDR3 is built from 12 residues. The V end lost 5 bases, the J end lost 11 bases, and 15 bases lay between the germline ends. The CDR3 is CASSLNRVLAFF. Here the CDR3 DNA reads TGTGCCAGCAGCCTTAACAGGGTATTGGCTTTCTTT.